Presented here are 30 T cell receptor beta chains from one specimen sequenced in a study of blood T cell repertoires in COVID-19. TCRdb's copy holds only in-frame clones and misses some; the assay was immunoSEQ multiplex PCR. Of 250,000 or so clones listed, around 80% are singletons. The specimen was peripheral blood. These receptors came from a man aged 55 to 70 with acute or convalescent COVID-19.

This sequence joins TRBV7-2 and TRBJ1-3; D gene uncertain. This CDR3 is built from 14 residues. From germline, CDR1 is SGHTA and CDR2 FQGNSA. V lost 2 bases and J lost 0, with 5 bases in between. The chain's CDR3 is CASSLFNSGNTIYF. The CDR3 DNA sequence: TGTGCCAGCAGCTTATTTAACTCTGGAAACACCATATATTTT.

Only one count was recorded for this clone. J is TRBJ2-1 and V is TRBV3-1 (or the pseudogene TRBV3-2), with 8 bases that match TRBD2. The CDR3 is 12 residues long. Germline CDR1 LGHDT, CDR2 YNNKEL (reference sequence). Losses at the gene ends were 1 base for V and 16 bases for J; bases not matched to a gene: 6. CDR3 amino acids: CASSQGPGLVFF. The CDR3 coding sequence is TGTGCCAGCAGCCAAGGACCGGGACTAGTTTTCTTC.

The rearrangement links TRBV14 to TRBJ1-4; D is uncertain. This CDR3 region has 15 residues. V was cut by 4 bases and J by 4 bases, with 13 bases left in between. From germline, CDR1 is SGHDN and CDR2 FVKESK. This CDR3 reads CASSRGGLNNEKLFF. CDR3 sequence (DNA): TGTGCCAGCAGCCGGGGAGGACTGAATAATGAAAAACTGTTTTTT.

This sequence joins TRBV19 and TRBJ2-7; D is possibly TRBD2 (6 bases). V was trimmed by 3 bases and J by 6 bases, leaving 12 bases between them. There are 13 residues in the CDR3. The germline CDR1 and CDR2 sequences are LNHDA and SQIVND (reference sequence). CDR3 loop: CASSMHGSPEQYF. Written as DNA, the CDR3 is TGTGCCAGTAGTATGCACGGGAGCCCCGAGCAGTACTTC.

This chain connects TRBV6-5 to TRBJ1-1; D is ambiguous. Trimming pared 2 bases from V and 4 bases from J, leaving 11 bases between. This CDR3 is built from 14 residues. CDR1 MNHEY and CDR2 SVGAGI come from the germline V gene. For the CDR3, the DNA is TGTGCCAGCAGTTACGGGCTGTTGGGCACTGAAGCTTTCTTT. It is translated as CASSYGLLGTEAFF.

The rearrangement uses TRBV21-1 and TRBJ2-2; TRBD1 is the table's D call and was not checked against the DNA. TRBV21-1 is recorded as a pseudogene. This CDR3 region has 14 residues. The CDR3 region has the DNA TGTGCCAGCAGCGGGACAGGGAAACACCGGGGAGCTGTTTTT. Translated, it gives CASSGTGKHRGAVF.

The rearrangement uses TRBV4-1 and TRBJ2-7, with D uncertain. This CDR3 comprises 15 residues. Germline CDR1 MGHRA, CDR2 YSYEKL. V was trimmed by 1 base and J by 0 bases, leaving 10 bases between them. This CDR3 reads CASSQVRVSSYEQYF. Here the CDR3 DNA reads TGCGCCAGCAGCCAAGTTCGAGTTAGCTCCTACGAGCAGTACTTC.

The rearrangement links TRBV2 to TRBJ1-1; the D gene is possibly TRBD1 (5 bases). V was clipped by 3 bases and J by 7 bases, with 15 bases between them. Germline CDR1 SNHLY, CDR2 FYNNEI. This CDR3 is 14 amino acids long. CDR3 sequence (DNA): TGTGCCAGCAGTGAGGTGTCAGGGAAGATTGAAGCTTTCTTT. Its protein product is CASSEVSGKIEAFF.

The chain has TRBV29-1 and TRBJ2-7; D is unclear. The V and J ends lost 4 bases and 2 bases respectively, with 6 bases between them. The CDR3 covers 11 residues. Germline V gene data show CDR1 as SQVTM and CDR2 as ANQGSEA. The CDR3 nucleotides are TGCAGCGTTGCAACAGCCTACGAGCAGTACTTC. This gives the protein CSVATAYEQYF.

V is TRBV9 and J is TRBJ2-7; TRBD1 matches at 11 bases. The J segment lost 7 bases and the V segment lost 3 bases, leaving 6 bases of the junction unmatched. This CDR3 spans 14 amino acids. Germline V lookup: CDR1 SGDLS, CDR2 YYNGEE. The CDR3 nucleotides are TGTGCCAGCAGCGCCCGGGACAGGGGGGAAGAGCAGTACTTC. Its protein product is CASSARDRGEEQYF.

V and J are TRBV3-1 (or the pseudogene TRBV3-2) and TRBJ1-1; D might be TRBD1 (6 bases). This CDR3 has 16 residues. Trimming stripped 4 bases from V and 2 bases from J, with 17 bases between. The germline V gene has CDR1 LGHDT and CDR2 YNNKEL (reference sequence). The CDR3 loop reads CASSPHRTAINTEAFF. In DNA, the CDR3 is TGTGCCAGCAGCCCCCACAGGACAGCGATTAACACTGAAGCTTTCTTT.

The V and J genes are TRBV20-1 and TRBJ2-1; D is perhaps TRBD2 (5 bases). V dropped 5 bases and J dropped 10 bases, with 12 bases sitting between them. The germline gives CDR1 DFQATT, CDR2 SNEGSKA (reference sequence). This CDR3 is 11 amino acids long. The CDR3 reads CSAPDYPEQFF. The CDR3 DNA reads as TGCAGTGCTCCCGACTACCCCGAGCAGTTCTTC.

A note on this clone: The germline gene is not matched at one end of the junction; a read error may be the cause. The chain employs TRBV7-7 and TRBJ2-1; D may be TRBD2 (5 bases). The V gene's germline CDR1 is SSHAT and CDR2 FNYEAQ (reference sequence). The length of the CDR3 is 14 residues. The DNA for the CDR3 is TGTGCTAGCAGCAACGAAGGGAGCTACAATGAGCAGTTCTTC. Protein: CASSNEGSYNEQFF. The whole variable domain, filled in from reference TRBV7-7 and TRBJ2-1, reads GAGVSQSPRYKVTKRGQDVTLRCDPISSHATLYWYQQALGQGPEFLTYFNYEAQPDKSGLPSDRFSAERPEGSISTLTIQRTEQRDSAMYRCASSNEGSYNEQFFGPGTRLTVL.

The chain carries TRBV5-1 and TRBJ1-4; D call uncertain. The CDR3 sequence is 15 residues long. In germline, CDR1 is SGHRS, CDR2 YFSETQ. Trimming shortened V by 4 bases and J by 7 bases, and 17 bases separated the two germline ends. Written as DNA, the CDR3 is TGCGCCAGCAGCCCCGGTGGCGGGGTAGGTGAAAAACTGTTTTTT. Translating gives CASSPGGGVGEKLFF.

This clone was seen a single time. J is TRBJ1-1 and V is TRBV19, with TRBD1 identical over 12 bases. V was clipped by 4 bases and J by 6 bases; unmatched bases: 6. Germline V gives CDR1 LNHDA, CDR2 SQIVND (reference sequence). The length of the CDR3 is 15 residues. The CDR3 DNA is TGTGCCAGTAGTACCGGGACAGGGGGCAGGGCTGAAGCTTTCTTT. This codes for CASSTGTGGRAEAFF.

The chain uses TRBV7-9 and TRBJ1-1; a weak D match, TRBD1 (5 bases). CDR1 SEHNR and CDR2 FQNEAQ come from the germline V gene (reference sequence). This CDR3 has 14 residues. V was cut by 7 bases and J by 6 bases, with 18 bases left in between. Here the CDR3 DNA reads TGTGCCAGCACCAAGCAGGGTGTTACGGCTGAAGCTTTCTTT. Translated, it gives CASTKQGVTAEAFF. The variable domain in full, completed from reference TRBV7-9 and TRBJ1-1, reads DTGVSQNPRHKITKRGQNVTFRCDPISEHNRLYWYRQTLGQGPEFLTYFQNEAQLEKSRLLSDRFSAERPKGSFSTLEIQRTEQGDSAMYLCASTKQGVTAEAFFGQGTRLTVV.

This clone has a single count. The CDR3 here is CASSRQGPYNEQFF. The CDR3 DNA sequence: TGTGCCAGTAGTCGTCAGGGGCCCTACAATGAGCAGTTCTTC. The chain links TRBV19 to TRBJ2-1; TRBD1 is a possible D gene (6 bases). Germline values: CDR1 LNHDA, CDR2 SQIVND (reference sequence). V dropped 5 bases and J dropped 2 bases, with 10 bases sitting between them. The CDR3 covers 14 residues.

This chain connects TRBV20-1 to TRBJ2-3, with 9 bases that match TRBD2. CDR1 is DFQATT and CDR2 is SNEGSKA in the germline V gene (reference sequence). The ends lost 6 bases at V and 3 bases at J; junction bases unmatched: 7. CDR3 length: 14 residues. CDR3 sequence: CSASSGSGTDTQYF. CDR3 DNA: TGCAGTGCAAGTAGCGGGAGCGGGACAGATACGCAGTATTTT.

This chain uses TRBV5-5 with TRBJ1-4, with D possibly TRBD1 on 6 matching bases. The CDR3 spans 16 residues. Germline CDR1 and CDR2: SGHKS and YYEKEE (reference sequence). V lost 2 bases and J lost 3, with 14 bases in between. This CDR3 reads CASSLTLGGANEKLFF. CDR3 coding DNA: TGTGCCAGCAGCTTAACTTTAGGGGGGGCTAATGAAAAACTGTTTTTT.

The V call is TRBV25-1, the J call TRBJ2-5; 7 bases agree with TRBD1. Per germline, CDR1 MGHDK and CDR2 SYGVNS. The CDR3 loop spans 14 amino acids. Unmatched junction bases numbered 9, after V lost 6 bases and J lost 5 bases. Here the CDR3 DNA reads TGTGCCAGCAGACCAGACAGGGTCGGGGAGACCCAGTACTTC. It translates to CASRPDRVGETQYF.

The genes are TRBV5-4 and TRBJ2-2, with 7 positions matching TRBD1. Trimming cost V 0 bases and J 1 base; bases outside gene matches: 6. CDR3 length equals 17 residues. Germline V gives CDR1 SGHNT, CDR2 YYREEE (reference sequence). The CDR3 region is CASSLGARQGNTGELFF. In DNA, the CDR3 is TGTGCCAGCAGCTTGGGAGCCCGACAGGGGAACACCGGGGAGCTGTTTTTT.

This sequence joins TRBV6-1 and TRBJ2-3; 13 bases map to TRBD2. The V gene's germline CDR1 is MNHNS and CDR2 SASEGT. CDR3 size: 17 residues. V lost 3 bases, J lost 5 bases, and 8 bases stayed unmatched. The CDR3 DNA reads TGTGCCAGCAGTGATACTAGCGGGAGGGCCTCGGGAGATACGCAGTATTTT. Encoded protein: CASSDTSGRASGDTQYF.

The chain's CDR3 is CASSLLVAGETYNEQFF. The CDR3 DNA follows: TGTGCCAGCAGTTTATTAGTAGCGGGAGAAACCTACAATGAGCAGTTCTTC. The chain is built from TRBV28 and TRBJ2-1; 9 nucleotides align to TRBD2. The CDR3 consists of 17 residues. CDR1 is MDHEN and CDR2 is SYDVKM in the germline V gene. V was pared by 1 base and J by 2 bases, with 6 bases of the junction left unmatched. Supplemented by reference TRBV28 and TRBJ2-1, the full variable domain reads DVKVTQSSRYLVKRTGEKVFLECVQDMDHENMFWYRQDPGLGLRLIYFSYDVKMKEKGDIPEGYSVSREKKERFSLILESASTNQTSMYLCASSLLVAGETYNEQFFGPGTRLTVL.

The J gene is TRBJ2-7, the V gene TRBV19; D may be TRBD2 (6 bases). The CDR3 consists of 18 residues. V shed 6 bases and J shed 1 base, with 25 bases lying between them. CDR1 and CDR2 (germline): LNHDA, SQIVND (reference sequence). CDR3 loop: CASSIAGTAVAASYEQYF. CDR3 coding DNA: TGTGCCAGTAGCATTGCGGGAACGGCCGTGGCCGCGTCCTACGAGCAGTACTTC.

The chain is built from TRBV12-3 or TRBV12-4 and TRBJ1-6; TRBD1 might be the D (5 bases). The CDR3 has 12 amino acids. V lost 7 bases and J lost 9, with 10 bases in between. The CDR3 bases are TGTGCCAGCAATCACGGGGGTTCACCCCTCCACTTT. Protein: CASNHGGSPLHF.

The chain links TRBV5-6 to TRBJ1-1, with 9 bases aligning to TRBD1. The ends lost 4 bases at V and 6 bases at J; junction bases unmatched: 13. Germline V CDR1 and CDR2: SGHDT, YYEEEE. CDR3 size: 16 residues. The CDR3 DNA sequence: TGTGCCAGCAGCGTCCTTCCTACAGGGGGCACCCCTGAAGCTTTCTTT. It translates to CASSVLPTGGTPEAFF.

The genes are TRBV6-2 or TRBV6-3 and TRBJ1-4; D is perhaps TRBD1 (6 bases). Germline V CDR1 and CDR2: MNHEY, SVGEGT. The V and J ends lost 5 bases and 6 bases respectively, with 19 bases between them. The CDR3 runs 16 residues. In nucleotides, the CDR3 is TGTGCCAGCAGTCCCCAGACAGGACGAGAATATGAAAAACTGTTTTTT. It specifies CASSPQTGREYEKLFF.

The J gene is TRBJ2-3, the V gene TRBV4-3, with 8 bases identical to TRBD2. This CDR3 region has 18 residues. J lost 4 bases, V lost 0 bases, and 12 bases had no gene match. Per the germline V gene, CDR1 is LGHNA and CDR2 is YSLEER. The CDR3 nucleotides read TGCGCCAGCAGCCAAGAAGGGAAACTAGCGGCCGGGGCAGATACGCAGTATTTT. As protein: CASSQEGKLAAGADTQYF.

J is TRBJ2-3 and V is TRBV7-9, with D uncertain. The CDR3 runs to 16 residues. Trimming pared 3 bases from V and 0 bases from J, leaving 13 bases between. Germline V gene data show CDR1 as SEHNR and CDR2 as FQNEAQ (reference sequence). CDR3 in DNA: TGTGCCAGCAGCTTGGGCTTTCTACCGAGCACAGATACGCAGTATTTT. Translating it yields CASSLGFLPSTDTQYF.

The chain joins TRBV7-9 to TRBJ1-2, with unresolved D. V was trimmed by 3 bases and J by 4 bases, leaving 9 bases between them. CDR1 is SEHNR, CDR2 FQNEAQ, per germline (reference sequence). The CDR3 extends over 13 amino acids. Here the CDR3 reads CASSFAGFYGYTF. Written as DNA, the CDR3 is TGTGCCAGCAGCTTTGCGGGGTTCTATGGCTACACCTTC.